This TCR beta chain emerged from a study of blood T cells in healthy people across ages. Broader study findings: Estimates drawn from one million T cells were deemed to understate diversity.

The CDR3 has 14 amino acids. J lost 6 bases, V lost 3 bases, and 6 bases had no gene match. Germline loops: CDR1 SQVTM, CDR2 ANQGSEA. A second about 6 to 12 cycle PCR used barcoded and J-beta primers. TCRdb independently ran MiXCR on the 5' RACE reads; one entry per CDR3 protein. This sample has approximately 580,000 distinct CDR3 sequences, with around 24% found just once. To note about this clonotype: The antigen is undetermined.

These data were also filed under a second study, of T cells of mothers and their children. That study adds: Sequencing got over 9.5 million TCR beta CDR3 reads from each mother and several million from each child.

The chain couples TRBV29-1 to TRBJ1-2, with TRBD1 matching over 11 bases. The sequence was collected from a boy under 18 in good health. The sample comprised blood. The CDR3 DNA reads as TGCAGCGTTGAGGACAGGGGGCGCGCGGATGGCTACACCTTC. Translated: CSVEDRGRADGYTF.